This T cell receptor beta chain was identified in a study of shared clonotypes between healthy human individuals. Study details: Serving as donors were two women and a few men, whose ages spanned 18 to 49. A donor's plate count was three for CD4 naive and three for CD4 memory; CD8 naive had two and CD8 memory one.

Germline assignment: CDR1 SGHNT and CDR2 YYREEE (reference sequence). V lost 4 bases to trimming and J lost 4 bases; unmatched junction nucleotides: 11. CDR3 length: 16 residues. Assay: immunoSEQ multiplex PCR; the TCRdb copy retains only in-frame clones and omits some. The data contain some 2.4 million clones, roughly 93% of them singletons. The clonotype comes from a man aged 18 to 30 in good health. Some clones in this sample may be carry-over from other donors' samples. The sequenced sample was naive CD4+ T cells from PBMCs. Subset given: CD45RA+ positively selected. The rearrangement joins TRBV5-4 to TRBJ2-7; 10 bases align to TRBD2. The CDR3 loop reads CASSASLAGVGYEQYF. As DNA, the CDR3 is TGTGCCAGCAGCGCCTCTCTAGCGGGAGTGGGATACGAGCAGTACTTC.